This TCR beta chain was captured in a study of T cells in Graves' hyperthyroidism and ophthalmopathy. Deletions cut 0 bases from V and 0 bases from J, with 5 bases between. CDR1 and CDR2 from the germline V gene are KGHDR and SFDVKD. The CDR3 is 14 amino acids. Using RNA transcripts as the source, TCR beta CDR3 regions were amplified. In the first-round RT-PCR of the TCR CDR3, the HTBI primer set was used. TCRdb reprocessed the multiplex PCR reads with MiXCR, giving one entry per CDR3 protein. The sample carries 600,000 to 650,000 distinct CDR3 sequences, 16% recorded once. The sample taken for sequencing was blood. V is TRBV24-1 and J is TRBJ2-7; D is unclear. The TCR was taken from a woman in her twenties or thirties with Graves' hyperthyroidism. CDR3 DNA: TGTGCCACCAGTGATTTGCAGACCTCCTACGAGCAGTACTTC. Protein product: CATSDLQTSYEQYF.